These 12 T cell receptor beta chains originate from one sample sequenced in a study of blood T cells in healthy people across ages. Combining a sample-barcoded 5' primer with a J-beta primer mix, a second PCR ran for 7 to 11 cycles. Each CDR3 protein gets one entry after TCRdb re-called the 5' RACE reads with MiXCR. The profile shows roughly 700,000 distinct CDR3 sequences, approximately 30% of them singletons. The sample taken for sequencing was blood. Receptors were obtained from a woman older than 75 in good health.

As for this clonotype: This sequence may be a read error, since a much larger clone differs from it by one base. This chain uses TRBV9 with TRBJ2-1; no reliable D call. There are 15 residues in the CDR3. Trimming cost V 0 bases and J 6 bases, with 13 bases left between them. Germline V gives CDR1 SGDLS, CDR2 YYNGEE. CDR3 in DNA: TGTGCCAGCAGCGTAGACCCAAGGAGCCGCAATGAGCAGTTCTTC. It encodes CASSVDPRSRNEQFF. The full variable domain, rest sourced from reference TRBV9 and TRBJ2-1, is DSGVTQTPKHLITATGQRVTLRCSPRSGDLSVYWYQQSLDQGLQFLIQYYNGEERAKGNILERFSAQQFPDLHSELNLSSLELGDSALYFCASSVDPRSRNEQFFGPGTRLTVL.

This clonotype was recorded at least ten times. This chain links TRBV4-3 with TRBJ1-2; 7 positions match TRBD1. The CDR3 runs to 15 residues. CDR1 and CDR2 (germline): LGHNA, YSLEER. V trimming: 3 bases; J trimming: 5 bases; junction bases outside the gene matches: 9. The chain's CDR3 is CASSQEPGQRYGYTF. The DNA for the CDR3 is TGCGCCAGCAGCCAGGAACCGGGACAGAGGTATGGCTACACCTTC.

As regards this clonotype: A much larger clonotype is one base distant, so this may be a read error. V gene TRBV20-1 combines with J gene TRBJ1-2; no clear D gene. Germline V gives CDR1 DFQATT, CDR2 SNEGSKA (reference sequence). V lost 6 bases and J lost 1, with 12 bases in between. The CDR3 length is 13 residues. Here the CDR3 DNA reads TGCAGTGCCACCGTCGAAGTTAACTATGGCTACACCTTC. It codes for CSATVEVNYGYTF.

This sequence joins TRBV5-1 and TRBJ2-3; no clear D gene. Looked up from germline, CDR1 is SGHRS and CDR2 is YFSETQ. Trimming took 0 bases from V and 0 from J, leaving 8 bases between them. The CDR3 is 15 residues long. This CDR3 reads CASSLEQKSTDTQYF. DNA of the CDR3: TGCGCCAGCAGCTTGGAGCAGAAAAGCACAGATACGCAGTATTTT.

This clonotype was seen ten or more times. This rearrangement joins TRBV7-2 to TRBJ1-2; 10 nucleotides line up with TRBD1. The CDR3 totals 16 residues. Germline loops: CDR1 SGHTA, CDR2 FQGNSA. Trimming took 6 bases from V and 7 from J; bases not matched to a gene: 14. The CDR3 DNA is TGTGCCAGCAGTAGGAGGGACAGGGGAACATTGAGTGGCTACACCTTC. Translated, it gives CASSRRDRGTLSGYTF.

The CDR3 region is CASSIGTGGLNEKLFF. In DNA, the CDR3 is TGTGCCAGTAGTATAGGGACAGGAGGACTTAATGAAAAACTGTTTTTT. V and J are TRBV19 and TRBJ1-4; TRBD1 matches 7 bases. Unmatched junction bases numbered 6, after V lost 1 base and J lost 4 bases. Germline lookup yields CDR1 LNHDA and CDR2 SQIVND (reference sequence). The length of the CDR3 is 16 residues.

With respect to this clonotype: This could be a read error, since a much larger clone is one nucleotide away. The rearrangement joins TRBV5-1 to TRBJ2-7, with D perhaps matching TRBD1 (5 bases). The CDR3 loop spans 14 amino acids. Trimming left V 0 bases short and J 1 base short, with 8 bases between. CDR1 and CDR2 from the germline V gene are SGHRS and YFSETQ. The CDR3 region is CASSLDRISYEQYF. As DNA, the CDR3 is TGCGCCAGCAGCTTGGACAGGATATCCTACGAGCAGTACTTC. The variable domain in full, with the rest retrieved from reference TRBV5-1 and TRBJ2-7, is KAGVTQTPRYLIKTRGQQVTLSCSPISGHRSVSWYQQTPGQGLQFLFEYFSETQRNKGNFPGRFSGRQFSNSRSEMNVSTLELGDSALYLCASSLDRISYEQYFGPGTRLTVT.

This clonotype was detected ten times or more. CDR3 in DNA: TGTGCCAGCAGCCCTGGGACCCTAGACAACACAGATACGCAGTATTTT. Protein product: CASSPGTLDNTDTQYF. J is TRBJ2-3 and V is TRBV11-1; D tentatively reads TRBD1 or TRBD2 (5 bases each). Trimming left V 5 bases short and J 2 bases short, with 17 bases between. Germline CDR1 reads SGHAT; CDR2 reads FQDESV (reference sequence). The CDR3 is 16 residues long.

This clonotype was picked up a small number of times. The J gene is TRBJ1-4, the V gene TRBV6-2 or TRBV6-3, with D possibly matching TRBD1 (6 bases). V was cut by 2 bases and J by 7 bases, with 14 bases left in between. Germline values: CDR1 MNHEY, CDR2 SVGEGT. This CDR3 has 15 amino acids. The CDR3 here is CASSYELGTPEKLFF. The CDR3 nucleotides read TGTGCCAGCAGTTACGAGCTCGGGACACCTGAAAAACTGTTTTTT.

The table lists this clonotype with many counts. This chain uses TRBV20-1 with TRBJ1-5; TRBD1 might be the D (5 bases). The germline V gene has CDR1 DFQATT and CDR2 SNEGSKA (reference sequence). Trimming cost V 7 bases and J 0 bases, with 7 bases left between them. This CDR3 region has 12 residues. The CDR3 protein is CSGGDSNQPQHF. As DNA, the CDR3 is TGCAGTGGGGGGGATAGCAATCAGCCCCAGCATTTT.

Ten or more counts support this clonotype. CDR3 sequence: CASSRQGIKSGNTF. The CDR3 nucleotides read TGTGCCAGCAGTAGACAGGGCATCAAATCCGGTAACACCTTC. The V and J genes are TRBV12-3 or TRBV12-4 and TRBJ1-2; 7 bases are a match to TRBD1. J gave up 12 bases and V 5 bases, and 15 bases lay outside the gene matches. CDR3 length: 14 residues.

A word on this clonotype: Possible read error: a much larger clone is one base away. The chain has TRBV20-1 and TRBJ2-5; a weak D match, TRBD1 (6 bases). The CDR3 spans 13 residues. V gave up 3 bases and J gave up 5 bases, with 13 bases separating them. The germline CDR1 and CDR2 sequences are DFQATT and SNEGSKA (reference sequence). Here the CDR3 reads CSARDSLRETQYF. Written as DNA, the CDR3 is TGCAGTGCTAGGGACAGCCTCAGGGAGACCCAGTACTTC.